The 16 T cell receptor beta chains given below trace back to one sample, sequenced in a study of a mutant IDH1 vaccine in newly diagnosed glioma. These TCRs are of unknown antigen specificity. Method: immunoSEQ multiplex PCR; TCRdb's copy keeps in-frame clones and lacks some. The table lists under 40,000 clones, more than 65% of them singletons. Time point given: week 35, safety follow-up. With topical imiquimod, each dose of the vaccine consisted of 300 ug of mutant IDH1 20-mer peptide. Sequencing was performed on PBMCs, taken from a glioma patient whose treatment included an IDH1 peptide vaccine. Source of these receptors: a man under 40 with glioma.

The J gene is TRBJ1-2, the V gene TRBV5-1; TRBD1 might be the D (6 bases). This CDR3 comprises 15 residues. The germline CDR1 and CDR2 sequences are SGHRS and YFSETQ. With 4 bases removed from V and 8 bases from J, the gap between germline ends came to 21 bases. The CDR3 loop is CASSPGGARERGYTF. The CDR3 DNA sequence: TGCGCCAGCAGCCCCGGGGGGGCAAGGGAGAGAGGCTACACCTTC. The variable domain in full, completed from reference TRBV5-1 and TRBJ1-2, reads KAGVTQTPRYLIKTRGQQVTLSCSPISGHRSVSWYQQTPGQGLQFLFEYFSETQRNKGNFPGRFSGRQFSNSRSEMNVSTLELGDSALYLCASSPGGARERGYTFGSGTRLTVV.

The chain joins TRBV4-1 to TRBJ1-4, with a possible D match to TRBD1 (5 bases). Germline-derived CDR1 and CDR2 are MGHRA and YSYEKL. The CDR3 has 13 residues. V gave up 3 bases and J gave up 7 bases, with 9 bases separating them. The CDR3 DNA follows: TGCGCCAGCAGCCAGGGGGTGGGTGAAAAACTGTTTTTT. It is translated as CASSQGVGEKLFF.

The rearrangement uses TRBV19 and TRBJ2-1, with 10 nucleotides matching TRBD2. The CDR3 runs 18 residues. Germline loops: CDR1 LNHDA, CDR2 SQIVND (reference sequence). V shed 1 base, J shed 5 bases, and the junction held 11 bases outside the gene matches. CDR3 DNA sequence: TGTGCCAGTAGTATAGTCGGTGGCCTAGCGGGAGCAGACAATGAGCAGTTCTTC. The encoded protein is CASSIVGGLAGADNEQFF. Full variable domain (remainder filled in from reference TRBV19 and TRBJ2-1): DGGITQSPKYLFRKEGQNVTLSCEQNLNHDAMYWYRQDPGQGLRLIYYSQIVNDFQKGDIAEGYSVSREKKESFPLTVTSAQKNPTAFYLCASSIVGGLAGADNEQFFGPGTRLTVL.

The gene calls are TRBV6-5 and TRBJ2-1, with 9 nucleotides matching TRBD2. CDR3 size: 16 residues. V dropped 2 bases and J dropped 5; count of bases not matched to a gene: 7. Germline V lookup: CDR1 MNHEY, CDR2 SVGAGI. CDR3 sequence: CASSYGAVAGDNEQFF. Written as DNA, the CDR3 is TGTGCCAGCAGTTACGGAGCGGTAGCGGGAGACAATGAGCAGTTCTTC.

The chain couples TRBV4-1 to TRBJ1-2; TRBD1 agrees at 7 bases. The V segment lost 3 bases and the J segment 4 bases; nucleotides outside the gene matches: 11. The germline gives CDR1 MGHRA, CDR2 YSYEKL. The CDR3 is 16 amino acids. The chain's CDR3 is CASSQGEQGRSYGYTF. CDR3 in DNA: TGCGCCAGCAGCCAGGGAGAACAGGGGAGAAGCTATGGCTACACCTTC.

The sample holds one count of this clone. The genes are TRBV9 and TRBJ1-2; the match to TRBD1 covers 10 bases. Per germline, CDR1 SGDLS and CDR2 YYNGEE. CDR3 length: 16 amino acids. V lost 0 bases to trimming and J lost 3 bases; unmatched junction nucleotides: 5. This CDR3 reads CASSVGGTGAHYGYTF. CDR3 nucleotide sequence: TGTGCCAGCAGCGTAGGGGGGACAGGGGCTCACTATGGCTACACCTTC.

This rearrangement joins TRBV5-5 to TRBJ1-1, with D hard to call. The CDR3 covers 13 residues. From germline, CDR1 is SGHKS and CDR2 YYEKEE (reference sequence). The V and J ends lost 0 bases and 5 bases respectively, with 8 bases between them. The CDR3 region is CASSLARITEAFF. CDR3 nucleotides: TGTGCCAGCAGCTTGGCCAGGATTACTGAAGCTTTCTTT.

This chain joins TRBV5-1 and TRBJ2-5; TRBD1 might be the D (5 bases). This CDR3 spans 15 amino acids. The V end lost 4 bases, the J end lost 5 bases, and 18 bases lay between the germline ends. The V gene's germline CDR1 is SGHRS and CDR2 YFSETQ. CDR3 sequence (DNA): TGCGCCAGCAGCCCCCCGCAGGGTGGAAAGGAGACCCAGTACTTC. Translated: CASSPPQGGKETQYF.

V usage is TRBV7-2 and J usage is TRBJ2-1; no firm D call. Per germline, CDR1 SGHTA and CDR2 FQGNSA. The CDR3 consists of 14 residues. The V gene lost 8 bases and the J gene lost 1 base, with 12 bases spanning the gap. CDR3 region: CASAERSSYNEQFF. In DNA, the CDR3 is TGTGCCAGCGCGGAGAGGAGTTCCTACAATGAGCAGTTCTTC. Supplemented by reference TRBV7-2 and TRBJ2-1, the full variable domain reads GAGVSQSPSNKVTEKGKDVELRCDPISGHTALYWYRQSLGQGLEFLIYFQGNSAPDKSGLPSDRFSAERTGGSVSTLTIQRTQQEDSAVYLCASAERSSYNEQFFGPGTRLTVL.

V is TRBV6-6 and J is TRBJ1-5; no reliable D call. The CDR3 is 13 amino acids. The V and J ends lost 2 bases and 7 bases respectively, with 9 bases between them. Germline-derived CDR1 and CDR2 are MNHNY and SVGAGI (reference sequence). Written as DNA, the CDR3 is TGTGCCAGCAGTTACGAGTCAGGCCAGCCCCAGCATTTT. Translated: CASSYESGQPQHF.

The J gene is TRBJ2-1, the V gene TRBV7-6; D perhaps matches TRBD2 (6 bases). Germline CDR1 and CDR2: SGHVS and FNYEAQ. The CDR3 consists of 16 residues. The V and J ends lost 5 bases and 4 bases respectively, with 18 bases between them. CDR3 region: CASSPPAEEGYNEQFF. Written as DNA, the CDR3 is TGTGCCAGCAGCCCGCCAGCGGAGGAGGGATACAATGAGCAGTTCTTC. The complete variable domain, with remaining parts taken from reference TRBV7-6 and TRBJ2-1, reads GAGVSQSPRYKVTKRGQDVALRCDPISGHVSLYWYRQALGQGPEFLTYFNYEAQQDKSGLPNDRFSAERPEGSISTLTIQRTEQRDSAMYRCASSPPAEEGYNEQFFGPGTRLTVL.

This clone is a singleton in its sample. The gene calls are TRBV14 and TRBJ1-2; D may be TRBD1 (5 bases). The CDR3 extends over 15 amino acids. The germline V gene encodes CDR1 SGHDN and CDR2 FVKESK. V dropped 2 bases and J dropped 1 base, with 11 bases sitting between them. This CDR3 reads CASSQIGTNNYGYTF. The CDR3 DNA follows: TGTGCCAGCAGCCAAATAGGGACCAATAACTATGGCTACACCTTC. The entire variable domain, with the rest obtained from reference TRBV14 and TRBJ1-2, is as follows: EAGVTQFPSHSVIEKGQTVTLRCDPISGHDNLYWYRRVMGKEIKFLLHFVKESKQDESGMPNNRFLAERTGGTYSTLKVQPAELEDSGVYFCASSQIGTNNYGYTFGSGTRLTVV.

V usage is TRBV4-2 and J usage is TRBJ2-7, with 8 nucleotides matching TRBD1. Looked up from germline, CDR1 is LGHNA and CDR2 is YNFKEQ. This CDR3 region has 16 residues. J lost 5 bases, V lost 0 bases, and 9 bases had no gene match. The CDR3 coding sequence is TGTGCCAGCAGCCAAGAAGTGGACAGGGCCCCCCACGAGCAGTACTTC. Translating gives CASSQEVDRAPHEQYF.

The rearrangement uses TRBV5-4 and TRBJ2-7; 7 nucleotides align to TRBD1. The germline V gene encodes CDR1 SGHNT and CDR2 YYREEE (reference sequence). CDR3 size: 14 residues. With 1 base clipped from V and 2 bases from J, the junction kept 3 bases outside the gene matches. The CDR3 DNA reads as TGTGCCAGCAGCTTGAAGGGGGCCCCCTACGAGCAGTACTTC. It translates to CASSLKGAPYEQYF.

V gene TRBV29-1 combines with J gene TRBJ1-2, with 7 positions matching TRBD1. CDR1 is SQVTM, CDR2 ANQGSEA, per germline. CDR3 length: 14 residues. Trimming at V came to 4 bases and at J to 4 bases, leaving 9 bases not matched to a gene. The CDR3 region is CSVVGGDDGYGYTF. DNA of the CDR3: TGCAGCGTTGTAGGGGGCGATGATGGCTATGGCTACACCTTC. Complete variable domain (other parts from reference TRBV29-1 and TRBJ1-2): SAVISQKPSRDICQRGTSLTIQCQVDSQVTMMFWYRQQPGQSLTLIATANQGSEATYESGFVIDKFPISRPNLTFSTLTVSNMSPEDSSIYLCSVVGGDDGYGYTFGSGTRLTVV.

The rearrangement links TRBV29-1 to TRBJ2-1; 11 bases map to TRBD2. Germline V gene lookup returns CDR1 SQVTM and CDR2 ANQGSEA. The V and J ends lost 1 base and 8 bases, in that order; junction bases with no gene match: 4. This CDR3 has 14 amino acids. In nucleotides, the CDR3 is TGCAGCGTTGAAGCCCTAGCGGGGGGATATGAGCAGTTCTTC. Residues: CSVEALAGGYEQFF.